Presented here are 4 T cell receptor beta chains from one specimen sequenced in a study of T cells in Graves' hyperthyroidism and ophthalmopathy. It was RNA transcripts that yielded the amplified TCR beta CDR3 regions. HTBI primers were the set used in a first-round RT-PCR of the TCR CDR3. TCRdb analysed the multiplex PCR reads with MiXCR anew, one entry per CDR3 protein. The sample includes under 350,000 distinct CDR3 sequences, approximately 15% of them seen just once. The sample taken for sequencing was blood. These receptors originate from a woman aged 55-69 years with Graves' ophthalmopathy.

V is TRBV9 and J is TRBJ2-1; the D is unclear. The CDR3 extends over 14 amino acids. V was shortened by 1 base and J by 6 bases, with 11 bases between the two germline ends. Looked up from germline, CDR1 is SGDLS and CDR2 is YYNGEE. CDR3 protein: CASSVSQVGNEQFF. For the CDR3, the DNA is TGTGCCAGCAGCGTAAGTCAGGTCGGCAATGAGCAGTTCTTC.

Here the CDR3 reads CATSDSNRDRGSGNTIYF. The CDR3 DNA reads as TGTGCCACCAGTGATAGTAACCGGGACAGGGGATCTGGAAACACCATATATTTT. The chain couples TRBV24-1 to TRBJ1-3, with 10 bases matching TRBD1. Per the germline V gene, CDR1 is KGHDR and CDR2 is SFDVKD. The CDR3 has 18 residues. After removal of 3 bases from V and 1 base from J, the junction contained 8 bases not matched to a gene.

Many counts were recorded for this clonotype. This chain uses TRBV11-3 with TRBJ1-5; possibly TRBD1 for D (5 bases). Trimming stripped 6 bases from V and 9 bases from J, with 6 bases between. Germline loops: CDR1 SGHNT, CDR2 YENEEA. CDR3 size: 10 residues. The CDR3 here is CASRGPPQHF. CDR3 coding DNA: TGTGCCAGCAGGGGACCGCCCCAGCATTTT.

This clonotype appeared many times. V and J are TRBV2 and TRBJ1-2; tentatively, D is TRBD1 (5 bases). With 6 bases removed from V and 8 bases from J, the gap between germline ends came to 22 bases. CDR3 length equals 15 residues. The germline gives CDR1 SNHLY, CDR2 FYNNEI. CDR3 nucleotide sequence: TGTGCCAGCAGCGGAGACCGACAGTACCGGGGAGGCTACACCTTC. Translating it yields CASSGDRQYRGGYTF. The whole variable domain, filled in from reference TRBV2 and TRBJ1-2, reads EPEVTQTPSHQVTQMGQEVILRCVPISNHLYFYWYRQILGQKVEFLVSFYNNEISEKSEIFDDQFSVERPDGSNFTLKIRSTKLEDSAMYFCASSGDRQYRGGYTFGSGTRLTVV.